The 11 T cell receptor beta chains given below trace back to one sample, sequenced in a study of regulatory T cells in long-lasting Graves disease. Time point of the sample: persistent/refractory GD, antithyroid drugs over 5 years with positive TRAb. Making the TCR library involved RNA that had been extracted from PBMCs. Library construction for TCR beta used iRepertoire HTBI primers and Arm-PCR of CDR3 regions. TCRdb reanalysed the multiplex PCR reads using MiXCR and keeps one entry per CDR3 protein. Among almost 350,000 distinct CDR3 sequences, 15% to 20% were seen once, and the ten largest hold less than 35%. This sample comprised peripheral blood mononuclear cells (PBMCs), obtained when the disease was refractory, from a patient treated with antithyroid drugs. These TCRs come from a female donor with Graves disease.

This clonotype occurred many times. The CDR3: CASRTRGNTIYF. DNA for the CDR3: TGTGCCAGTAGAACCCGAGGAAACACCATATATTTT. The V call is TRBV12-3 or TRBV12-4, the J call TRBJ1-3; unclear D gene. The V gene lost 9 bases and the J gene lost 4 bases, with 10 bases spanning the gap. The CDR3 runs 12 residues.

The chain employs TRBV2 and TRBJ2-5; TRBD2 aligns across 8 bases. This CDR3 is 15 amino acids long. Germline loops: CDR1 SNHLY, CDR2 FYNNEI. Trimming at V came to 4 bases and at J to 5 bases, leaving 9 bases not matched to a gene. This CDR3 is CASSAFRGGGETQYF. DNA for the CDR3: TGTGCCAGCAGTGCCTTCCGGGGGGGCGGCGAGACCCAGTACTTC.

The sample holds many counts of this clonotype. The chain links TRBV18 to TRBJ2-4; D is perhaps TRBD1 or TRBD2 (5 bases each). The CDR3 loop spans 13 amino acids. Trimming pared 0 bases from V and 7 bases from J, leaving 7 bases between. From germline, CDR1 is KGHSH and CDR2 LQKENI. The CDR3 protein is CASSPPGGNIQYF. For the CDR3, the DNA is TGTGCCAGCTCACCACCTGGGGGTAACATTCAGTACTTC. Based on the CDR3 plus reference TRBV18 and TRBJ2-4, the full variable domain is NAGVMQNPRHLVRRRGQEARLRCSPMKGHSHVYWYRQLPEEGLKFMVYLQKENIIDESGMPKERFSAEFPKEGPSILRIQQVVRGDSAAYFCASSPPGGNIQYFGAGTRLSVL.

Comment on this clonotype: A junction boundary mismatches the germline segment, possibly from a read error. This sequence joins TRBV3-1 and TRBJ1-2; 9 bases line up with TRBD1. The CDR3 runs to 14 residues. Germline V gene lookup returns CDR1 LGHDT and CDR2 YNNKEL (reference sequence). The CDR3 loop reads CTSSPMGQGGGYTF. The CDR3 region has the DNA TGTACCAGCAGCCCGATGGGACAGGGCGGTGGCTACACCTTC. The full variable domain, in which reference TRBV3-1 and TRBJ1-2 provide the parts outside the CDR3, is DTAVSQTPKYLVTQMGNDKSIKCEQNLGHDTMYWYKQDSKKFLKIMFSYNNKELIINETVPNRFSPKSPDKAHLNLHINSLELGDSAVYFCTSSPMGQGGGYTFGSGTRLTVV.

This clonotype has at least ten counts. The rearrangement joins TRBV5-1 to TRBJ1-1; the match to TRBD1 covers 7 bases. Per germline, CDR1 SGHRS and CDR2 YFSETQ. The CDR3 length is 17 residues. Trimming cost V 0 bases and J 4 bases; bases outside gene matches: 12. In DNA, the CDR3 is TGCGCCAGCAGCTTGGGGGACAGCTCTCCCGGTGGCACTGAAGCTTTCTTT. It encodes CASSLGDSSPGGTEAFF.

CDR3 bases: TGTGCCACCAGTGATCCGACAGGGGTGGAAGAGACCCAGTACTTC. It translates to CATSDPTGVEETQYF. The chain couples TRBV24-1 to TRBJ2-5, with TRBD1 matching 8 bases. The germline V gene encodes CDR1 KGHDR and CDR2 SFDVKD. The CDR3 is made up of 15 amino acids. V lost 3 bases, J lost 3 bases, and 5 bases stayed unmatched.

The genes are TRBV3-1 and TRBJ1-2; weak D call: TRBD1 (6 bases). The CDR3 length is 15 residues. The V gene lost 0 bases and the J gene lost 3 bases, with 11 bases spanning the gap. Per germline, CDR1 LGHDT and CDR2 YNNKEL (reference sequence). CDR3 DNA sequence: TGTGCCAGCAGCCAAGACGGGGGGGCTGACTATGGCTACACCTTC. Its protein product is CASSQDGGADYGYTF.

This chain links TRBV18 with TRBJ2-5; 9 bases are shared with TRBD2. The CDR3 is 15 residues long. The junction had 7 bases not matched to a gene; V was cut back by 3 bases and J by 5 bases. Germline V lookup: CDR1 KGHSH, CDR2 LQKENI. The CDR3 DNA reads as TGTGCCAGCTCACCGCTAGCGGGAACGGGGGAGACCCAGTACTTC. This codes for CASSPLAGTGETQYF.

This clonotype was seen at least ten times. V and J are TRBV28 and TRBJ2-7, with 9 bases identical to TRBD1. CDR3 length equals 15 residues. The V and J ends lost 6 bases and 2 bases, in that order; junction bases with no gene match: 8. Per germline, CDR1 MDHEN and CDR2 SYDVKM. The CDR3 loop is CASRGWDRDAYEQYF. The CDR3 DNA reads as TGTGCCAGCAGGGGGTGGGACAGGGACGCCTACGAGCAGTACTTC.

This clonotype was seen at least ten times. J is TRBJ1-6 and V is TRBV2; 8 nucleotides match TRBD1. The CDR3 spans 14 residues. The junction had 5 bases not matched to a gene; V was cut back by 6 bases and J by 7 bases. In germline, CDR1 is SNHLY, CDR2 FYNNEI. The CDR3 nucleotides are TGTGCCAGCAGGATCGACAGGGGCAATTCACCCCTCCACTTT. Encoded protein: CASRIDRGNSPLHF.

The chain is built from TRBV6-9 and TRBJ2-6; D is unresolved. Trimming cost V 3 bases and J 2 bases, with 11 bases left between them. Germline CDR1 MNHGY, CDR2 SVAAGI. The CDR3 is 16 residues long. The CDR3 loop reads CASSYSKTTGANVLTF. The CDR3 nucleotides are TGTGCCAGCAGTTACTCGAAAACGACTGGGGCCAACGTCCTGACTTTC.